Presented here are 23 T cell receptor beta chains from one specimen sequenced in a study of T cells in Graves' hyperthyroidism and ophthalmopathy. The investigators amplified TCR beta CDR3 regions from RNA transcripts. Initially, a first-round RT-PCR of the TCR CDR3 employed the HTBI primer set. TCRdb re-called the multiplex PCR reads with MiXCR, one entry per CDR3 protein. Of about 460,000 distinct CDR3 sequences in the sample, about 20% were seen once. Input material: blood. Receptor source: a woman aged 65 to 85 with Graves' ophthalmopathy.

This clonotype has a handful of counts. The rearrangement links TRBV20-1 to TRBJ2-3; D may be TRBD1 (5 bases). V lost 6 bases and J 4 bases, leaving 14 bases between the germline ends. The CDR3 loop spans 13 amino acids. Germline CDR1 DFQATT, CDR2 SNEGSKA (reference sequence). CDR3 bases: TGCAGTGCCAGCAACCAGGGTGCAGATACGCAGTATTTT. It translates to CSASNQGADTQYF.

A few counts support this clonotype. The chain carries TRBV19 and TRBJ1-1; TRBD1 matches at 8 bases. Germline assignment: CDR1 LNHDA and CDR2 SQIVND (reference sequence). There are 13 residues in the CDR3. Trimming at V came to 7 bases and at J to 4 bases, leaving 5 bases not matched to a gene. CDR3 DNA: TGTGCCAGTAAGGGGACAGGCACCACTGAAGCTTTCTTT. It encodes CASKGTGTTEAFF.

The chain employs TRBV12-3 or TRBV12-4 and TRBJ2-1, with 13 bases fitting TRBD2. This CDR3 is built from 15 residues. J gave up 11 bases and V 6 bases, and 10 bases lay outside the gene matches. CDR3 DNA sequence: TGTGCCAGCAGGCGCCCCGGGGGACTAGCGGGAAAGCAGTTCTTC. Translated: CASRRPGGLAGKQFF.

The chain is built from TRBV29-1 and TRBJ2-4; 8 bases agree with TRBD1. The germline CDR1 and CDR2 sequences are SQVTM and ANQGSEA. Trimming cost V 5 bases and J 9 bases; bases outside gene matches: 12. The CDR3 consists of 14 residues. CDR3 DNA: TGCAGCGTTTTATCCGGACAGGGATCGAGCATTCAGTACTTC. This encodes CSVLSGQGSSIQYF. Filled out from reference TRBV29-1 and TRBJ2-4, the complete variable domain reads SAVISQKPSRDICQRGTSLTIQCQVDSQVTMMFWYRQQPGQSLTLIATANQGSEATYESGFVIDKFPISRPNLTFSTLTVSNMSPEDSSIYLCSVLSGQGSSIQYFGAGTRLSVL.

The chain couples TRBV7-2 to TRBJ2-1, with 8 bases fitting TRBD2. The CDR3 totals 15 residues. With 5 bases clipped from V and 9 bases from J, the junction kept 12 bases outside the gene matches. CDR1 and CDR2 from the germline V gene are SGHTA and FQGNSA. The CDR3 reads CASSPLAGGRGEQFF. DNA of the CDR3: TGTGCCAGCAGCCCCTTGGCGGGAGGTCGCGGTGAGCAGTTCTTC.

Here the CDR3 DNA reads TGTGCCAGCAGCCCTCGGGGGGGCACTGGCTACACCTTC. Translated, it gives CASSPRGGTGYTF. The chain recombines TRBV3-1 with TRBJ1-2; maybe TRBD1 (6 bases). This CDR3 is 13 amino acids long. With 4 bases removed from V and 7 bases from J, the gap between germline ends came to 13 bases. Germline loops: CDR1 LGHDT, CDR2 YNNKEL (reference sequence).

This clonotype was detected a few times. This chain uses TRBV18 with TRBJ2-1, with 9 bases that match TRBD2. The junction had 1 base not matched to a gene; V was cut back by 1 base and J by 3 bases. The CDR3 loop spans 15 amino acids. CDR1 and CDR2 (germline): KGHSH, LQKENI. The CDR3 nucleotides are TGTGCCAGCTCACCACGACTAGCGGACTACAATGAGCAGTTCTTC. Protein product: CASSPRLADYNEQFF.

This clonotype came up a few times. This chain links TRBV25-1 with TRBJ2-3; 9 nucleotides line up with TRBD1. The germline V gene has CDR1 MGHDK and CDR2 SYGVNS. This CDR3 is built from 16 residues. Trimming cost V 8 bases and J 1 base; bases outside gene matches: 10. The chain's CDR3 is CASGALGQGRTDTQYF. The CDR3, as DNA: TGTGCCAGCGGGGCTTTGGGACAGGGCCGCACAGATACGCAGTATTTT. Complete variable domain (other parts from reference TRBV25-1 and TRBJ2-3): EADIYQTPRYLVIGTGKKITLECSQTMGHDKMYWYQQDPGMELHLIHYSYGVNSTEKGDLSSESTVSRIRTEHFPLTLESARPSHTSQYLCASGALGQGRTDTQYFGPGTRLTVL.

This clonotype was recorded at least ten times. This chain uses TRBV11-3 with TRBJ2-2; D gene ambiguous. CDR1 is SGHNT and CDR2 is YENEEA in the germline V gene. V was cut by 2 bases and J by 4 bases, with 5 bases left in between. The CDR3 sequence is 13 residues long. CDR3 sequence: CASSLQSTGELFF. The DNA for the CDR3 is TGTGCCAGCAGCTTACAAAGCACCGGGGAGCTGTTTTTT.

The rearrangement uses TRBV4-3 and TRBJ2-2, with TRBD2 as a possible D gene (6 bases). Germline V gene data show CDR1 as LGHNA and CDR2 as YSLEER. CDR3 length: 17 residues. Trimming took 1 base from V and 5 from J, leaving 17 bases between them. The CDR3 DNA reads TGCGCCAGCAGCCAAGTCCCTCGGGTGAGCGGGACCGGGGAGCTGTTTTTT. It encodes CASSQVPRVSGTGELFF.

This chain links TRBV19 with TRBJ1-1; 7 bases align to TRBD1. This CDR3 spans 18 amino acids. The trim removed 6 bases at V and 2 bases at J, leaving 18 bases unmatched. Per germline, CDR1 LNHDA and CDR2 SQIVND (reference sequence). CDR3 protein: CASRSTGERRSSNTEAFF. The CDR3 region has the DNA TGTGCCAGTAGGAGTACAGGGGAGAGGCGATCGTCTAACACTGAAGCTTTCTTT.

The chain has TRBV5-6 and TRBJ2-4; 9 bases line up with TRBD1. Germline-derived CDR1 and CDR2 are SGHDT and YYEEEE. With V trimmed by 0 bases and J by 6 bases, 4 bases remained unmatched. The CDR3 is made up of 15 amino acids. The CDR3 sequence is CASSLDLDRGNIQYF. CDR3 in DNA: TGTGCCAGCAGCTTGGATTTGGACAGGGGAAACATTCAGTACTTC.

The chain combines TRBV4-2 with TRBJ2-3; TRBD1 aligns across 9 bases. This CDR3 has 17 residues. V lost 0 bases and J lost 9; bases outside the gene matches: 13. Germline CDR1 reads LGHNA; CDR2 reads YNFKEQ. CDR3 nucleotide sequence: TGTGCCAGCAGCCAAGAGGGGGGGACAGGGACTCTTGGGACGCAGTATTTT. This translates into CASSQEGGTGTLGTQYF.

The CDR3, as DNA: TGTGCCACGTCCAGGGTGACTTCCACAGATACGCAGTATTTT. Translation gives CATSRVTSTDTQYF. This sequence joins TRBV7-8 and TRBJ2-3, with a weak D call TRBD1 (5 bases). The CDR3 covers 14 residues. V shed 10 bases and J shed 2 bases, with 16 bases lying between them. Germline V gives CDR1 SGHVS, CDR2 FQNEAQ.

The genes are TRBV20-1 and TRBJ2-1; TRBD2 matches at 7 bases. The CDR3 has 15 amino acids. Germline V gene sequence: CDR1 DFQATT, CDR2 SNEGSKA (reference sequence). J was trimmed by 7 bases and V by 2 bases; bases with no gene match: 11. The CDR3 region is CSARRREIVGNEQFF. In DNA, the CDR3 is TGCAGTGCTAGAAGGCGGGAGATCGTGGGGAATGAGCAGTTCTTC.

The chain uses TRBV25-1 and TRBJ2-7; D is perhaps TRBD1 (6 bases). Deletions cut 2 bases from V and 3 bases from J, with 11 bases between. Germline V gives CDR1 MGHDK, CDR2 SYGVNS. This CDR3 is built from 14 residues. The CDR3 DNA is TGTGCCAGCAGTGAACCCGGGACATTCTACGAGCAGTACTTC. Protein product: CASSEPGTFYEQYF.

The sample holds a few counts of this clonotype. This chain joins TRBV19 and TRBJ2-2; TRBD2 agrees at 7 bases. J was trimmed by 9 bases and V by 6 bases; bases with no gene match: 28. Germline V gene sequence: CDR1 LNHDA, CDR2 SQIVND (reference sequence). The CDR3 has 20 residues. This chain's CDR3 is CASRSLVSGISHLGQRELFF. The CDR3 DNA reads as TGTGCCAGTAGATCCCTTGTAAGCGGGATAAGTCATTTGGGGCAACGGGAGCTGTTTTTT.

V and J are TRBV3-1 and TRBJ2-2; D not certain. The CDR3 loop spans 16 amino acids. Germline-derived CDR1 and CDR2 are LGHDT and YNNKEL (reference sequence). The V and J ends lost 3 bases and 6 bases respectively, with 17 bases between them. CDR3 in amino acids: CASSQMGSGFPGELFF. In DNA, the CDR3 is TGTGCCAGCAGCCAGATGGGCTCAGGTTTCCCCGGGGAGCTGTTTTTT.

This clonotype was seen many times. The chain has TRBV29-1 and TRBJ2-3; no firm D call. The V end was cut by 1 base, the J end by 4 bases, with 9 bases between. This CDR3 is 13 amino acids long. Germline V lookup: CDR1 SQVTM, CDR2 ANQGSEA. The CDR3 protein is CSVEVIGADTQYF. CDR3 sequence (DNA): TGCAGCGTTGAAGTTATAGGTGCAGATACGCAGTATTTT.

The genes are TRBV6-1 and TRBJ2-4; D possibly uses TRBD1 or TRBD2 (6 bases each). CDR1 is MNHNS and CDR2 is SASEGT in the germline V gene. V was pared by 4 bases and J by 0 bases, with 19 bases between. CDR3 size: 18 residues. CDR3 DNA: TGTGCCAGCAGTGTCTATAACTGGGGGGCCTCAGCCAAAAACATTCAGTACTTC. Translated, it gives CASSVYNWGASAKNIQYF.

In this sample, this clonotype turned up many times. V is TRBV12-3 or TRBV12-4 and J is TRBJ2-7; D not certain. There are 13 residues in the CDR3. Trimming left V 3 bases short and J 1 base short, with 7 bases between. The CDR3 DNA follows: TGTGCCAGCAGTTTGGTTCAGTCCTACGAGCAGTACTTC. Translated, it gives CASSLVQSYEQYF.

V gene TRBV20-1 combines with J gene TRBJ2-1, with 9 bases identical to TRBD2. The trim removed 6 bases at V and 7 bases at J, leaving 10 bases unmatched. Germline CDR1 DFQATT, CDR2 SNEGSKA (reference sequence). The CDR3 runs 14 residues. CDR3 residues: CSATRLAETNEQFF. CDR3 coding DNA: TGCAGTGCGACTCGACTAGCGGAGACGAATGAGCAGTTCTTC.

In its sample, this clonotype was seen a few times. The J gene is TRBJ2-3, the V gene TRBV30, with D perhaps TRBD1 or TRBD2 (6 bases each). Looked up from germline, CDR1 is GTSNPN and CDR2 is SVGIG (reference sequence). V was cut by 3 bases and J by 2 bases, with 12 bases left in between. The CDR3 is made up of 14 amino acids. CDR3 loop: CAWRGGTHTDTQYF. The CDR3 coding sequence is TGTGCCTGGAGAGGCGGGACACACACAGATACGCAGTATTTT.